This T cell receptor beta chain was recovered during a study of T cell responses to AZD1222 COVID-19 vaccine. Study-wide background: Second doses at about 4 or about 12 weeks were pooled.

Study results and caveats: Spike-spanning, vaccine-associated CD4 TCRs were dominant at 160-218 and 743-854.

Sequenced by immunoSEQ multiplex PCR; TCRdb stores in-frame clones only, minus some. The table lists approximately 140,000 clones, 89% of them singletons. With regard to this clone: Its antigen is still unknown.

The V gene lost 8 bases and the J gene lost 9 bases, with 20 bases spanning the gap. Germline CDR1 is MDHEN and CDR2 is SYDVKM. This CDR3 is built from 15 residues. V usage is TRBV28 and J usage is TRBJ1-6, with D tentatively TRBD1 (6 bases). This clonotype was sampled from an adult in good health. The starting material was peripheral blood, obtained on day 0 of AZD1222 vaccination. Written as DNA, the CDR3 is TGTGCCAGCGCAAACGGGGGGGCGGGCAGTTCACCCCTCCACTTT. Translated: CASANGGAGSSPLHF.